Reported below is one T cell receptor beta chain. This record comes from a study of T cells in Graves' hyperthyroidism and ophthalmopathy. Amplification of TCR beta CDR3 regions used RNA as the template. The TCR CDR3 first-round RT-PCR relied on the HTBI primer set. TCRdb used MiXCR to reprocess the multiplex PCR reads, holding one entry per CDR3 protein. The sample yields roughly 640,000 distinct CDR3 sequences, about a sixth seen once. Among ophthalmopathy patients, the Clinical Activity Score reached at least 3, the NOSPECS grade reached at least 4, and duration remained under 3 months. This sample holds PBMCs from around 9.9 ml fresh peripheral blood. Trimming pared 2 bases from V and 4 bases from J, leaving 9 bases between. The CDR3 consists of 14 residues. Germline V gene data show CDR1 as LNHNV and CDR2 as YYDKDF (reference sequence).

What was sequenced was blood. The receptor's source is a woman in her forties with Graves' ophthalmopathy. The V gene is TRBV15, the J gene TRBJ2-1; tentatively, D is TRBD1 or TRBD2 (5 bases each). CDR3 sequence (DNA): TGTGCCACCAGCAGACGGGACGGGTACAATGAGCAGTTCTTC. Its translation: CATSRRDGYNEQFF. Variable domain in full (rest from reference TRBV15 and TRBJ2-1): DAMVIQNPRYQVTQFGKPVTLSCSQTLNHNVMYWYQQKSSQAPKLLFHYYDKDFNNEADTPDNFQSRRPNTSFCFLDIRSPGLGDTAMYLCATSRRDGYNEQFFGPGTRLTVL.